One and the same sample provided the 25 T cell receptor beta chains below, sequenced in a study of tumor and adjacent non-tumor tissue in lung cancer. The library came from three nested PCR rounds adapted from ARM-PCR protocols. MiXCR was run by TCRdb on the multiplex PCR reads, yielding one entry per CDR3 protein. The repertoire holds some 95,000 distinct CDR3 sequences, with more than 80% as singletons. The template was RNA from unsorted bulk tissue. This non-tumor lung sample came from over 3 cm beyond the tumor edge. The sequencing input was distant non-tumor lung tissue. These receptors originate from a man in his 60s with small cell lung cancer.

As to this clonotype: Mismatch with germline at one junction end may stem from a read error. The chain employs TRBV11-2 and TRBJ2-1, with 8 bases lining up with TRBD2. Germline loops: CDR1 SGHAT, CDR2 FQNNGV. The CDR3 spans 16 residues. The CDR3 protein is CPSSGLAGWPTSGQFF. CDR3 nucleotide sequence: TGTCCCAGTAGCGGTTTAGCGGGATGGCCCACCTCTGGGCAGTTCTTC.

Of note for this clonotype: Since the CDR3 does not end with the conserved phenylalanine or tryptophan, this likely comes from a read error. In DNA form, the CDR3 reads TGTGCCAGCAACTTAGGAGTAGCGGGGGGCTACTACTACGATGAGCAGTTCTAC. This encodes CASNLGVAGGYYYDEQFY. The rearrangement uses TRBV11-2 and TRBJ2-1, with 10 bases that match TRBD2. Germline assignment: CDR1 SGHAT and CDR2 FQNNGV. CDR3 size: 18 residues.

The chain links TRBV11-2 to TRBJ2-1; 10 nucleotides match TRBD2. The CDR3 runs 17 residues. CDR1 and CDR2 (germline): SGHAT, FQNNGV. The ends lost 1 base at V and 7 bases at J; junction bases unmatched: 10. The CDR3 DNA is TGTGCCAGCAGCTTAGTGACTAGGACTAGCGGAAGTAATGAGCAGTTCTTC. Protein: CASSLVTRTSGSNEQFF.

As to this clonotype: At one boundary the junction diverges from the germline segment, which might be a read error. V gene TRBV4-1 combines with J gene TRBJ2-7; no clear D gene. The CDR3 has 12 residues. CDR1 and CDR2 (germline): MGHRA, YSYEKL. The CDR3 nucleotides read TGCGCCAGCAGCCAAGTGAGAAATGAGCAGAACTTC. Its protein product is CASSQVRNEQNF.

As concerns this clonotype: The CDR3 ends on some other residue instead of the conserved phenylalanine or tryptophan, so this is likely a read error. The rearrangement joins TRBV29-1 to TRBJ2-1; possibly TRBD2 for D (5 bases). In germline, CDR1 is SQVTM, CDR2 ANQGSEA. CDR3 size: 15 residues. This chain's CDR3 is CSVDQRQSSYNEQFL. Written as DNA, the CDR3 is TGTAGCGTTGACCAGCGGCAGAGCTCCTACAATGAGCAGTTCCTC.

Concerning this clonotype itself: One junction end does not reproduce the germline sequence, and a read error may be involved. The rearrangement joins TRBV6-1 to TRBJ2-2, with D perhaps given as TRBD1 or TRBD2 (5 bases each). The CDR3 is made up of 14 amino acids. CDR1 MNHNS and CDR2 SASEGT come from the germline V gene. The CDR3, as DNA: TGTGCCAGCTGTGGCCCCGCGAACACCGGGGACCTGTTTTTT. Encoded protein: CASCGPANTGDLFF.

Concerning this clonotype: The junction does not match germline at one end; this may be a read error. This rearrangement joins TRBV6-2 or TRBV6-3 to TRBJ1-4, with D perhaps TRBD1 (5 bases). The CDR3 loop spans 14 amino acids. In germline, CDR1 is MNHEY, CDR2 SVGEGT. For the CDR3, the DNA is TGTGACAGCAGACTTGACAGCGTCTATGAAAAACTGTTCTTT. Residues: CDSRLDSVYEKLFF.

This clonotype came up once. This CDR3 is missing its conserved last phenylalanine or tryptophan, likely due to a read error. The V gene is TRBV10-3, the J gene TRBJ2-1; D tentatively fits TRBD1 or TRBD2 (5 bases each). Trimming removed 10 bases from V and 10 bases from J, with 20 bases in between. The CDR3 spans 13 residues. CDR1 is ENHRY, CDR2 SYGVKD, per germline. CDR3 nucleotide sequence: TGTGCCACCGGTGAGGGGACCCCCGGGGAGCAGTTCTTA. It specifies CATGEGTPGEQFL.

This chain uses TRBV2 with TRBJ1-4, with a weak D call TRBD1 (5 bases). The CDR3 extends over 16 amino acids. The germline CDR1 and CDR2 sequences are SNHLY and FYNNEI. V lost 7 bases to trimming and J lost 6 bases, with 21 bases between them. The CDR3 DNA reads as TGTGCCAGCATCAAAATCGCCGGGGGACGTGATGAAAAACTGTTTTTT. Protein: CASIKIAGGRDEKLFF.

V gene TRBV6-1 combines with J gene TRBJ2-7; unclear D gene. From germline, CDR1 is MNHNS and CDR2 SASEGT. The CDR3 covers 12 residues. The CDR3 protein is CASTEETYEQYV. DNA of the CDR3: TGTGCCAGCACTGAAGAGACTTACGAGCAGTACGTC.

On this clonotype itself: The conserved closing phenylalanine or tryptophan is absent in this CDR3, likely reflecting a read error. The genes are TRBV6-1 and TRBJ2-2; D unclear. CDR1 MNHNS and CDR2 SASEGT come from the germline V gene. This CDR3 is built from 12 residues. V shed 8 bases and J shed 3 bases, with 7 bases lying between them. The CDR3 region has the DNA TGTGCCAGCGTGAGATACACCGGGGAGCTGTTTCTG. This sequence encodes CASVRYTGELFL.

About this clonotype itself: The germline gene is not matched at one end of the junction; a read error may be the cause. CDR3 region: CASSYSGRDTWELCF. CDR3 nucleotides: TGTGCCAGCAGTTATAGCGGGAGGGACACCTGGGAGCTGTGTTTT. The J gene is TRBJ2-2, the V gene TRBV6-6, with 11 bases matching TRBD2. The CDR3 has 15 amino acids. Germline V CDR1 and CDR2: MNHNY, SVGAGI (reference sequence).

This clonotype was picked up one time. The junction differs from germline at one of its ends, possibly a read error. The V call is TRBV12-3 or TRBV12-4, the J call TRBJ2-5, with TRBD1 identical over 8 bases. The CDR3 is 14 amino acids. This CDR3 reads CAGTLMDRDETQHF. The CDR3 DNA is TGTGCCGGCACTTTAATGGACAGGGATGAGACCCAGCACTTC.

To note about this clonotype: This CDR3 is missing its conserved last phenylalanine or tryptophan, likely due to a read error. The V gene is TRBV29-1, the J gene TRBJ2-3; the match to TRBD2 covers 12 bases. Germline CDR1 is SQVTM and CDR2 is ANQGSEA. CDR3 length: 15 residues. The CDR3: CSVVLAGGRTGTQYS. For the CDR3, the DNA is TGCAGCGTTGTTCTAGCGGGAGGGCGAACAGGTACGCAGTATTCT.

In this sample, this clonotype turned up once. A much larger clone differs by one base, so this may be a read error. The chain has TRBV24-1 and TRBJ2-2; 7 nucleotides line up with TRBD2. The germline V gene has CDR1 KGHDR and CDR2 SFDVKD. V was clipped by 5 bases and J by 7 bases; unmatched bases: 9. The CDR3 totals 15 residues. Here the CDR3 DNA reads TGTGCCACCAGTGGCACTAGCGCAGACAACGGGGAGCTGTTTTTT. Its translation is CATSGTSADNGELFF.

With regard to this clonotype: One end of the junction fails to match germline, which may point to a read error. CDR3 region: CASGQDSSGWSHEQFF. In DNA, the CDR3 is TGTGCCAGCGGCCAAGATTCTAGCGGGTGGAGCCATGAGCAGTTCTTC. The chain links TRBV3-1 to TRBJ2-1, with 8 bases matching TRBD2. The CDR3 covers 16 residues. From germline, CDR1 is LGHDT and CDR2 YNNKEL (reference sequence).

In the case of this clonotype: Just one base apart from a much larger clone, this may be a read error. The chain joins TRBV28 to TRBJ2-7; 13 bases line up with TRBD2. The CDR3 spans 15 residues. The germline CDR1 and CDR2 sequences are MDHEN and SYDVKM. The CDR3 reads CASSSGLAGYYVQYF. CDR3 nucleotide sequence: TGTGCCAGCAGTTCGGGACTAGCGGGATACTACGTGCAGTACTTC.

On this clonotype itself: Compared with germline, one end of the junction differs, possibly owing to a read error. The V call is TRBV11-2, the J call TRBJ2-5; D is unresolved. This CDR3 is 12 amino acids long. The V gene's germline CDR1 is SGHAT and CDR2 FQNNGV. The CDR3 sequence: CTSSLGKETQYF. CDR3 nucleotides: TGTACCAGCAGCTTAGGGAAGGAGACCCAGTACTTC. Complete variable domain (other parts from reference TRBV11-2 and TRBJ2-5): EAGVAQSPRYKIIEKRQSVAFWCNPISGHATLYWYQQILGQGPKLLIQFQNNGVVDDSQLPKDRFSAERLKGVDSTLKIQPAKLEDSAVYLCTSSLGKETQYFGPGTRLLVL.

About this clonotype itself: As the CDR3 is not closed by the conserved phenylalanine or tryptophan, this likely results from a read error. V gene TRBV11-3 combines with J gene TRBJ2-2, with 10 bases that match TRBD2. Germline values: CDR1 SGHNT, CDR2 YENEEA. CDR3 length: 19 amino acids. V trimming: 6 bases; J trimming: 4 bases; junction bases outside the gene matches: 17. The CDR3 bases are TGTGCCAGCAGTCCTGATGACACGGGACTAGCGAGTCGCACCGGGGAGCTGTTTTAT. It is translated as CASSPDDTGLASRTGELFY.

Turning to this clonotype: The junction departs from the called germline gene at one end, perhaps through a read error. The genes are TRBV4-1 and TRBJ2-5; 11 bases map to TRBD1. The CDR3 runs to 17 residues. Germline V gene data show CDR1 as MGHRA and CDR2 as YSYEKL. The CDR3 nucleotides are TGCGCCAACAGCCAAGAATCTCGTCGGGACAGGGGGGAGACCCAATACTTC. This gives the protein CANSQESRRDRGETQYF.

Concerning this clonotype itself: One junction end disagrees with the germline gene, perhaps due to a read error. The chain combines TRBV11-2 with TRBJ2-4; 8 bases are a match to TRBD1. The CDR3 totals 18 residues. Per the germline V gene, CDR1 is SGHAT and CDR2 is FQNNGV. The CDR3 loop reads CASRLGMGQEVAKNIQYF. CDR3 sequence (DNA): TGTGCCAGCAGATTGGGGATGGGACAGGAGGTAGCCAAAAACATTCAGTATTTC.

With regard to this clonotype: A read error may produce the germline difference seen at one junction end. The CDR3 spells CSARGAGGPSSYNEQLF. The CDR3 region has the DNA TGCAGTGCTAGAGGGGCGGGGGGACCGAGCTCCTACAATGAGCAGCTCTTC. The chain has TRBV20-1 and TRBJ2-1, with 8 bases aligning to TRBD2. Germline V gene sequence: CDR1 DFQATT, CDR2 SNEGSKA (reference sequence). The CDR3 is made up of 17 amino acids.

The sample holds many counts of this clonotype. This rearrangement joins TRBV5-6 to TRBJ2-7; 10 positions agree with TRBD2. Germline assignment: CDR1 SGHDT and CDR2 YYEEEE. The CDR3 is 17 residues long. Trimming cost V 2 bases and J 2 bases; bases outside gene matches: 10. CDR3 sequence (DNA): TGTGCCAGCAGCTTTCCCGCGCTAGCGGGGGTGGCCTACGAGCAGTACTTC. Protein product: CASSFPALAGVAYEQYF. Full variable domain (missing parts from reference TRBV5-6 and TRBJ2-7): DAGVTQSPTHLIKTRGQQVTLRCSPKSGHDTVSWYQQALGQGPQFIFQYYEEEERQRGNFPDRFSGHQFPNYSSELNVNALLLGDSALYLCASSFPALAGVAYEQYFGPGTRLTVT.

Concerning this clonotype: One end of the junction is discordant with germline, which a read error may explain. This chain links TRBV6-1 with TRBJ2-3; perhaps D is TRBD1 or TRBD2 (5 bases each). Germline assignment: CDR1 MNHNS and CDR2 SASEGT. The CDR3 spans 13 residues. This CDR3 reads CATPGRSTDRQYF. The CDR3 DNA reads TGTGCCACTCCGGGACGGAGTACAGATAGGCAGTATTTT.

V gene TRBV12-3 or TRBV12-4 combines with J gene TRBJ2-7; 7 nucleotides agree with TRBD1. With V trimmed by 6 bases and J by 6 bases, 8 bases remained unmatched. The CDR3 covers 13 residues. CDR3 in DNA: TGTGCCAGCAGCCGACAGGGAGTGGGCGAGCAGTACGTC. Its protein product is CASSRQGVGEQYV.